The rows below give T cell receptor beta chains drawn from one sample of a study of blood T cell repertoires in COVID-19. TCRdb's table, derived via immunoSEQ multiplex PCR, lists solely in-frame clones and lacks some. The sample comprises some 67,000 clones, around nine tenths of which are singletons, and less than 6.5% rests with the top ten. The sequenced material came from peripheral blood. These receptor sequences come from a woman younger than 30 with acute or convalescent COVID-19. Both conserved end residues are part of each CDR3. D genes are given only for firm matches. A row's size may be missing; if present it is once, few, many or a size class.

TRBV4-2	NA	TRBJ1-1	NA	CASSQDLDSREAFF	TGTGCCAGCAGCCAAGATCTTGACAGCCGAGAAGCTTTCTTT
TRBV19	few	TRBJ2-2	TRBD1	CASTSTGAGELFF	TGTGCCAGTACCTCGACAGGGGCCGGGGAGCTGTTTTTT
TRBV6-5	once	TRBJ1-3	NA	CASSLGRPNSGNTIYF	TGTGCCAGCAGTTTGGGGCGGCCGAACTCTGGAAACACCATATATTTT
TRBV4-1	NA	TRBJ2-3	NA	CASSQEASGQHTDTQYF	TGCGCCAGCAGCCAAGAAGCGTCAGGACAGCACACAGATACGCAGTATTTT
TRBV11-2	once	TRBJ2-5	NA	CASSLVDRQARPQETQYF	TGTGCCAGCAGCTTAGTGGATCGACAGGCTAGACCCCAAGAGACCCAGTACTTC
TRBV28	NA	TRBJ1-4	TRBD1	CASSFEGAMNEKLFF	TGTGCCAGCAGTTTTGAGGGGGCAATGAATGAAAAACTGTTTTTT
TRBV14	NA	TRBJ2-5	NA	CASSQEAHPGAQYF	TGTGCCAGCAGCCAAGAAGCACACCCGGGGGCCCAGTACTTC
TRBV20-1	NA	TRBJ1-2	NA	CSATPLQVAF	TGCAGTGCTACCCCCCTCCAGGTCGCCTTC
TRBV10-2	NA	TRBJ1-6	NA	CASSVDSSYNSPLHF	TGCGCCAGCAGTGTGGACAGCTCCTATAATTCACCCCTCCACTTT
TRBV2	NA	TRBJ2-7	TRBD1	CASSRQGQNYEQYF	TGTGCCAGCAGCCGACAGGGTCAAAACTACGAGCAGTACTTC
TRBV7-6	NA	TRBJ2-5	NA	CASSLERSGTWTAQYF	TGTGCCAGCAGCTTAGAACGTTCCGGGACTTGGACGGCCCAGTACTTC
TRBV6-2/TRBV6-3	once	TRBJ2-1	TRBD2	CASSLERETYNEQFF	TGTGCCAGCAGTTTGGAGCGGGAAACCTACAATGAGCAGTTCTTC
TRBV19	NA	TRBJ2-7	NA	CASSSLTGTYEQYF	TGTGCCAGTAGTTCATTGACAGGAACCTACGAGCAGTACTTC
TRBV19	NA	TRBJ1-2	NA	CASSLLDNYGYTF	TGTGCCAGTAGTCTTTTAGATAACTATGGCTACACCTTC
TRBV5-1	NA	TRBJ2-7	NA	CASSQGSSYEQYF	TGCGCCAGCAGCCAGGGGTCGTCCTACGAGCAGTACTTC
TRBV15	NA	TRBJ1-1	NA	CATSIGGQTPNTEAFF	TGTGCCACCAGCATAGGAGGACAGACACCGAACACTGAAGCTTTCTTT
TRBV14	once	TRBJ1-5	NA	CASSPPRGHFNQPQHF	TGTGCCAGCAGCCCCCCTAGAGGACACTTCAATCAGCCCCAGCATTTT
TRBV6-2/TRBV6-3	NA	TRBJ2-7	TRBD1	CASSTGQGPEQYF	TGTGCCAGCAGCACGGGACAGGGCCCCGAGCAGTACTTC
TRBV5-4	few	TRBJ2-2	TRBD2	CASSWGLAGGISGELFF	TGTGCCAGCAGCTGGGGACTAGCGGGGGGCATCTCCGGGGAGCTGTTTTTT
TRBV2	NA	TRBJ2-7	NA	CASSPGSDF	TGTGCCAGCAGTCCAGGTTCAGACTTC
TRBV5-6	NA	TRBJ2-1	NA	CASSYRQATNEQFF	TGTGCCAGCAGCTACAGACAGGCGACCAATGAGCAGTTCTTC
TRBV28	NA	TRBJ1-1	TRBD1	CASSSTGVDRGTEAFF	TGTGCCAGCAGTTCGACAGGGGTGGATCGGGGCACTGAAGCTTTCTTT
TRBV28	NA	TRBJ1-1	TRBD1	CASSPRQGLTEAFF	TGTGCCAGCAGTCCGCGACAGGGTCTCACTGAAGCTTTCTTT
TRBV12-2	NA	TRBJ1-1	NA	CASRFWTTWGFGGTEAFF	TGTGCAAGTCGCTTTTGGACTACTTGGGGATTCGGAGGGACTGAAGCTTTCTTT
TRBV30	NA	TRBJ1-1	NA	CAWSVRRQVNWEAFF	TGTGCCTGGAGTGTACGTCGGCAGGTGAACTGGGAAGCTTTCTTT
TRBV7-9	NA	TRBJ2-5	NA	CASSLTYQETQYF	TGTGCCAGCAGCCTGACATACCAAGAGACCCAGTACTTC
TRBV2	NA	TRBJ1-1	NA	CASREIDSVDAEAFF	TGTGCCAGCAGGGAGATAGACAGCGTTGACGCTGAAGCTTTCTTT
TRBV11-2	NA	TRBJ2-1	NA	CASSSTRSYNEQFF	TGTGCCAGCAGCTCCACTAGGTCCTACAATGAGCAGTTCTTC
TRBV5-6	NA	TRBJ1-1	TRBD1	CASSLVDRDTEAFF	TGTGCCAGCAGCTTGGTCGACAGGGACACTGAAGCTTTCTTT
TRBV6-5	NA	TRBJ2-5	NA	CASRMAVQETQYF	TGTGCCAGCAGAATGGCGGTACAAGAGACCCAGTACTTC
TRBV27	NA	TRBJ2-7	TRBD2	CASRTMGLADSYEQYF	TGTGCCAGCAGAACCATGGGACTAGCGGACTCCTACGAGCAGTACTTC
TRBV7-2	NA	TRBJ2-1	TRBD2	CASSLWSSGSPVEQFF	TGTGCCAGCAGCTTATGGTCTAGCGGGAGTCCGGTTGAGCAGTTCTTC
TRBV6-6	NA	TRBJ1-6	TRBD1	CASSPTPPGQLNSPLHF	TGTGCCAGCAGTCCAACCCCACCGGGACAGCTTAATTCACCCCTCCACTTT
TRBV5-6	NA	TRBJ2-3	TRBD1	CASSLDRGDTQYF	TGTGCCAGCAGCTTGGACAGGGGGGATACGCAGTATTTT
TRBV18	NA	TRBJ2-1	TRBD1	CASSPRGGGEQFF	TGTGCCAGCTCACCACGAGGGGGCGGTGAGCAGTTCTTC
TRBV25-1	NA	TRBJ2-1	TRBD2	CASSGTRLNEQFF	TGTGCCAGCAGTGGGACTAGGTTGAATGAGCAGTTCTTC
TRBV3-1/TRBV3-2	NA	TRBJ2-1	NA	CASSQDLKNEQFF	TGTGCCAGCAGCCAAGATTTAAAAAATGAGCAGTTCTTC
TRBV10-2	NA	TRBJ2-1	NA	CASSESLNEQFF	TGCGCCAGCAGTGAAAGTCTAAATGAGCAGTTCTTC
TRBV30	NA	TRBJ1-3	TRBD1	CAWGTGLTGNTIYF	TGTGCCTGGGGGACAGGACTCACTGGAAACACCATATATTTT
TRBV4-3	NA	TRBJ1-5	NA	CASSQVIEEPQHF	TGCGCCAGCAGCCAAGTCATAGAGGAGCCCCAGCATTTT
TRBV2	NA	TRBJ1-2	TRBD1	CASSGQGNYGYTF	TGTGCCAGCAGTGGACAGGGGAACTATGGCTACACCTTC
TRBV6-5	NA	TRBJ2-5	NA	CASSRAGPQETQYF	TGTGCCAGCAGTAGAGCAGGGCCCCAAGAGACCCAGTACTTC
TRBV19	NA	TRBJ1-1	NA	CASSIGMQRTEAFF	TGTGCCAGTAGTATCGGGATGCAGCGGACTGAAGCTTTCTTT
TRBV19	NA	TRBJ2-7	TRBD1	CASSRDRGYEQYF	TGTGCCAGTAGTAGAGACAGGGGATACGAGCAGTACTTC
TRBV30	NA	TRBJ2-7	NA	CAWSGGRYEQYF	TGTGCCTGGAGTGGGGGGCGGTACGAGCAGTACTTC
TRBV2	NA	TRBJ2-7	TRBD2	CASSYGGSSGEQYF	TGTGCCAGCAGCTATGGCGGGAGTTCGGGGGAGCAGTACTTC
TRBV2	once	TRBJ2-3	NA	CASQDYYTDTQYF	TGTGCCAGCCAGGACTACTACACAGATACGCAGTATTTT
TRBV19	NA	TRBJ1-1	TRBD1	CASYPRGQVGLNTEAFF	TGTGCCTCTTACCCCAGGGGGCAAGTTGGATTGAACACTGAAGCTTTCTTT
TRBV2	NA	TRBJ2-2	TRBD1	CASRLQGDLNTGELFF	TGTGCCAGCAGATTACAGGGGGATCTGAACACCGGGGAGCTGTTTTTT
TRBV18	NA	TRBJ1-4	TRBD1	CASSPTRTGSSEKLFF	TGTGCCAGCTCACCGACAAGGACAGGGAGTTCGGAAAAACTGTTTTTT
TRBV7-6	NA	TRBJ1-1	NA	CASSAWAGGRNTEAFF	TGTGCCAGCAGCGCTTGGGCAGGAGGAAGGAACACTGAAGCTTTCTTT